A selection of T cell receptor beta chains follows, all from one sample in a study of blood T cell repertoires in COVID-19. This table comes from immunoSEQ multiplex PCR, and its TCRdb copy is limited to in-frame clones, with some not included. The sample lists 300,000 to 400,000 clones, about 89% seen once, with about 2.9% in the top ten. The sample comprised peripheral blood. All receptors derive from a woman between 25 and 40 years old with COVID-19, enrolled during active disease. CDR3s include the opening cysteine and the closing phenylalanine or tryptophan. Rows may omit the clone size; those that give it use once, few, many or a size class.

clone size,V gene,J gene,CDR3 length,CDR3 protein
.,TRBV21-1,TRBJ2-1,17,CASSKALRAGGLNEQFF
.,TRBV2,TRBJ2-4,14,CASSVQGAKNIQYF
.,TRBV9,TRBJ2-3,12,CASSPSADTQYF
.,TRBV7-6,TRBJ2-7,15,CASSPPGQGRYEQYF
.,TRBV5-5,TRBJ2-3,13,CASSLEGADTQYF
.,TRBV7-8,TRBJ1-3,17,CASSLGAHITSGNTIYF
few,TRBV6-4,TRBJ2-3,15,CASSERGGISDTQYF
.,TRBV18,TRBJ2-3,17,CASSPGTSRVGTDTQYF
.,TRBV6-6,TRBJ2-3,14,CASSYSGSRGWQYF
once,TRBV11-2,TRBJ2-1,15,CASSFRGVAYNEQFF
once,TRBV2,TRBJ2-7,15,CASSEDRTGNYEQYF
.,TRBV5-1,TRBJ1-4,16,CASSPKGSATNEKLFF
.,TRBV7-9,TRBJ2-3,15,CASSWDRTSTDTQYF
.,TRBV10-2,TRBJ1-2,16,CASSESLRQDNYGYTF
.,TRBV12-3/TRBV12-4,TRBJ1-1,12,CASNSGQAKAFF
.,TRBV7-9,TRBJ1-1,13,CASTLTGDTEAFF
.,TRBV5-6,TRBJ2-7,14,CASGGTGVSYEQYF
.,TRBV4-3,TRBJ1-4,14,CASSQNRGEEKLFF
once,TRBV2,TRBJ2-2,16,CASSTGTDLNTGELFF
.,TRBV24-1,TRBJ2-6,18,CATSDPDLDRTGANVLTF
.,TRBV11-3,TRBJ2-5,14,CASASGRASETQYF
.,TRBV29-1,TRBJ2-6,15,CSVPGTGPGANVLTF
once,TRBV4-3,TRBJ2-5,16,CASSRSSGGAKETQYF
.,TRBV19,TRBJ1-6,13,CATQGFPNSPLHF
.,TRBV15,TRBJ2-5,16,CATSRDTGQTRETQYF
.,TRBV11-3,TRBJ2-2,16,CASSLMGLLRDGELFF
.,TRBV7-9,TRBJ2-3,16,CASSPSRGQGGDTQYF
.,TRBV4-3,TRBJ1-1,14,CASSPRALNTEAFF
.,TRBV24-1,TRBJ2-1,13,CATSESGSHEQFF
once,TRBV30,TRBJ2-1,15,CAWSNMGQMNNEQFF
.,TRBV5-4,TRBJ2-5,15,CASSLYGQGDETQYF
once,TRBV19,TRBJ2-1,15,CASSIVNSHYNEQFF
.,TRBV7-2,TRBJ2-3,15,CASSSRDRSTDTQYF
.,TRBV28,TRBJ2-7,14,CASSVTGGWYEQYF
.,TRBV11-2,TRBJ2-7,15,CASSLSSQGTYEQYF
few,TRBV7-8,TRBJ1-4,16,CASSLVRRRGNEKLFF
.,TRBV10-3,TRBJ1-5,13,CAIREIPNQPQHF
.,TRBV7-2,TRBJ2-1,16,CASSLVGGRGYNEQFF
.,TRBV7-9,TRBJ2-7,14,CASSLGTGAYEQYF
.,TRBV4-2,TRBJ2-2,15,CASSQGGGPTGELFF
once,TRBV7-9,TRBJ1-2,15,CASSWGTGGGYGYTF
few,TRBV5-4,TRBJ1-6,14,CASSFKIQGSPLHF
.,TRBV7-9,TRBJ2-7,15,CASSLGQGGSYEQYF
.,TRBV4-2,TRBJ2-1,15,CASSQGVSKYNEQFF
.,TRBV5-6,TRBJ1-5,14,CASSRTGGDQPQHF
.,TRBV7-2,TRBJ2-5,19,CASSRTPPWGAGRQETQYF
.,TRBV19,TRBJ2-1,14,CATSLAGGFNEQFF
once,TRBV11-3,TRBJ2-3,16,CASSPGLAGGSDTQYF
.,TRBV27,TRBJ2-1,15,CASSFRDRVGNEQFF
once,TRBV19,TRBJ2-1,16,CASTPEAGISYNEQFF
.,TRBV28,TRBJ2-5,14,CASSPSPGEETQYF
.,TRBV5-1,TRBJ2-5,15,CASSLLLALGETQYF
.,TRBV30,TRBJ2-1,14,CAWKGLAGPNEQFF
.,TRBV28,TRBJ1-5,14,CASSSGTDHQPQHF
.,TRBV24-1,TRBJ2-2,18,CATSDSRPGTGPTGELFF
.,TRBV28,TRBJ2-7,14,CASSSPGHTYEQYF
.,TRBV13,TRBJ2-7,15,CASSLLAGGPLGQYF
.,TRBV5-1,TRBJ1-2,12,CASSVGGVGYTF